The text below deals with one TCR beta chain. Naive CD8 cells were CD45RO-negative, positively selected for CCR7, excluding terminally differentiated effector memory CD45RA+ cells. The data originate from a study of shared clonotypes between healthy human individuals. Overall study context: CD4 naive and memory got three plates each, CD8 naive two, CD8 memory one.

Looked up from germline, CDR1 is LGHNA and CDR2 is YSLEER. Trimming stripped 2 bases from V and 3 bases from J, with 21 bases between. This CDR3 is built from 18 residues. Generated by immunoSEQ multiplex PCR, the TCRdb table keeps only in-frame clones and is missing some. The sample records about 2.1 million clones, just under 95% being singletons. The chain uses TRBV4-3 and TRBJ2-3; D possibly matches TRBD1 or TRBD2 (6 bases each). This TCR was sampled from a man in his late teens or twenties in good health. Some clones in this sample may be carry-over from other donors' samples. Sequenced sample: naive CD8+ T cells from PBMCs. CDR3 sequence reads: CASSQLALGGKYTDTQYF. In DNA form, the CDR3 reads TGCGCCAGCAGCCAACTGGCCCTAGGGGGGAAATATACAGATACGCAGTATTTT.